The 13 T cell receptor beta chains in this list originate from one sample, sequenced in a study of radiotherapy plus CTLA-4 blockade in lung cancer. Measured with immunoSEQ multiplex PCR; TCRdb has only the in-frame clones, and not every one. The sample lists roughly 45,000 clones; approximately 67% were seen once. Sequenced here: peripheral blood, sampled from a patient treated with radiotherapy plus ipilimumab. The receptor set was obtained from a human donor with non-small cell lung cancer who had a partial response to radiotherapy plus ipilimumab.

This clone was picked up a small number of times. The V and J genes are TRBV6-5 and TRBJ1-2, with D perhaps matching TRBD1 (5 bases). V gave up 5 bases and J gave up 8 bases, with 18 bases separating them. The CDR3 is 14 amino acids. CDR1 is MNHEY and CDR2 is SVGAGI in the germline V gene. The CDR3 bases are TGTGCCAGCAGTGCCCCCTGGGGCCCATACGGCTACACCTTC. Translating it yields CASSAPWGPYGYTF.

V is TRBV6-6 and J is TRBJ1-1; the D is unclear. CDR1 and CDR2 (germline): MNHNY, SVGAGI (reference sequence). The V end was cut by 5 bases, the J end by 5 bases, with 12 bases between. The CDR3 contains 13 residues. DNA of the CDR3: TGTGCCAGCAGTCTTCTTGAGGCGACTGAAGCTTTCTTT. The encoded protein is CASSLLEATEAFF.

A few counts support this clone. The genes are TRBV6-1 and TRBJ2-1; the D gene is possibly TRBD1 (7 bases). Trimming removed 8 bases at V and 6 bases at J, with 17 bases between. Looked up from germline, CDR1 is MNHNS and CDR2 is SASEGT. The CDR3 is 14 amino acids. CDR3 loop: CASFDRAEGNEQFF. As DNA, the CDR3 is TGTGCCAGCTTCGACAGGGCGGAGGGCAATGAGCAGTTCTTC.

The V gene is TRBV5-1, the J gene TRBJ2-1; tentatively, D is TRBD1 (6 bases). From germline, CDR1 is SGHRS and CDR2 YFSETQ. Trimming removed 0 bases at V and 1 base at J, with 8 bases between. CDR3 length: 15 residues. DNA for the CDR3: TGCGCCAGCAGCTTGGTCCAGGGGTCCTACAATGAGCAGTTCTTC. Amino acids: CASSLVQGSYNEQFF.

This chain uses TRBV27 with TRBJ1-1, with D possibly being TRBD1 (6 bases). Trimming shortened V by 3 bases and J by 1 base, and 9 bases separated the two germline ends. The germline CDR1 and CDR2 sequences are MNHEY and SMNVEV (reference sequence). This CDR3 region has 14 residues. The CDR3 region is CASSLWGQNTEAFF. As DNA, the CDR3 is TGTGCCAGCAGTTTGTGGGGACAGAACACTGAAGCTTTCTTT.

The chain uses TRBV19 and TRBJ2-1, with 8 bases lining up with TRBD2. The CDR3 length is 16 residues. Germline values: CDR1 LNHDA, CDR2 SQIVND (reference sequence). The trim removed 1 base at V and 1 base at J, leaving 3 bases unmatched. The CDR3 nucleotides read TGTGCCAGTAGTATAGCAAGCGGGGGTTCCTACAATGAGCAGTTCTTC. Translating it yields CASSIASGGSYNEQFF.

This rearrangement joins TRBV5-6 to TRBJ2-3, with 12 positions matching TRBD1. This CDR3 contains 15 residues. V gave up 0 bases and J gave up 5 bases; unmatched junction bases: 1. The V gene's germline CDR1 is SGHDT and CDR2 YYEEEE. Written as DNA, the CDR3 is TGTGCCAGCAGCTTGGGGGACAGGGGGCAAGATACGCAGTATTTT. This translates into CASSLGDRGQDTQYF. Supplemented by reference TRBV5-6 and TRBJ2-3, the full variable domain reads DAGVTQSPTHLIKTRGQQVTLRCSPKSGHDTVSWYQQALGQGPQFIFQYYEEEERQRGNFPDRFSGHQFPNYSSELNVNALLLGDSALYLCASSLGDRGQDTQYFGPGTRLTVL.

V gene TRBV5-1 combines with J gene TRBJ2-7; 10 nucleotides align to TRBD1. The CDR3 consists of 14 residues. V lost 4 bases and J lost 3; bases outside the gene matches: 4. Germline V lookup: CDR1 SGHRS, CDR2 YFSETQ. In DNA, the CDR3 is TGCGCCAGCAGCGGACAGGGGGGGGACTACGAGCAGTACTTC. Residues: CASSGQGGDYEQYF.

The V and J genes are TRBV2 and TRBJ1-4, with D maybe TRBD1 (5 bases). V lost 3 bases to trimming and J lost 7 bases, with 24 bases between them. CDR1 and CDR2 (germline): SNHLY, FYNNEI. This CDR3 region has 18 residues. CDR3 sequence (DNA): TGTGCCAGCAGTGATCCCACTAGGGACTCTCCCCAACGTGAAAAACTGTTTTTT. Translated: CASSDPTRDSPQREKLFF. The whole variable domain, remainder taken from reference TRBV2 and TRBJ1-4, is EPEVTQTPSHQVTQMGQEVILRCVPISNHLYFYWYRQILGQKVEFLVSFYNNEISEKSEIFDDQFSVERPDGSNFTLKIRSTKLEDSAMYFCASSDPTRDSPQREKLFFGSGTQLSVL.

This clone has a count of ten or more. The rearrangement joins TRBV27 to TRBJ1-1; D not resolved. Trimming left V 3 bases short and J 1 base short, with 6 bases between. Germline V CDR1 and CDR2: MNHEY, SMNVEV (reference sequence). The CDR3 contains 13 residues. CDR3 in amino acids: CASSFPGNTEAFF. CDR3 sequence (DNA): TGTGCCAGCAGTTTCCCAGGGAACACTGAAGCTTTCTTT.

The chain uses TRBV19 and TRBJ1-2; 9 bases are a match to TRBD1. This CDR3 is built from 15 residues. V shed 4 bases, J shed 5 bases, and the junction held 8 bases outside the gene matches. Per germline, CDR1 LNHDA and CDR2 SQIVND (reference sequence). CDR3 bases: TGTGCCAGTAGTACCCTGGGGACAGGGCAATATGGCTACACCTTC. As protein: CASSTLGTGQYGYTF.

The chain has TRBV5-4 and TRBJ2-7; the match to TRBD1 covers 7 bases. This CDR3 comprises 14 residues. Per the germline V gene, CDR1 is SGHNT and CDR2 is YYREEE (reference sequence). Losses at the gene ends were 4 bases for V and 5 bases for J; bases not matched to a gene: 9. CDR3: CASSPRQGLDEQYF. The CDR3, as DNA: TGTGCCAGCAGCCCACGACAGGGTCTCGACGAGCAGTACTTC.

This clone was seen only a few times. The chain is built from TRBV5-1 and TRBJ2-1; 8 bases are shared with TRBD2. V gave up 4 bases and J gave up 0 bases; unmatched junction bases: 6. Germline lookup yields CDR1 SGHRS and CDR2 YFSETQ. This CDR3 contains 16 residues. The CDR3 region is CASSTSGLSSYNEQFF. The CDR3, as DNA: TGCGCCAGCAGCACTAGCGGTCTCAGCTCCTACAATGAGCAGTTCTTC.